Listed below are T cell receptor beta chains from one sample, sequenced in a study of cytomegalovirus exposure and HLA in healthy donors. Profiled with immunoSEQ multiplex PCR; TCRdb holds only in-frame clones, not every one. The sample holds approximately 88,000 clones, about 80% seen once. Material: PBMCs. Every receptor here comes from a man aged 25-45 years in good health and CMV-seropositive. Each CDR3 is given with its conserved first and last residue. Fields, in order: V gene, clone size, CDR3 length, D gene, J gene, CDR3 protein, CDR3 DNA. D genes are given only for firm matches. Clone size is shown for a subset of rows, as once, few, many or a class of expanded clone.

v_gene: TRBV19
abundance: .
len: 10
d_gene: .
j_gene: TRBJ1-1
CDR3aa: CASAGTEAFF
CDR3nt: TGTGCCAGTGCCGGGACTGAAGCTTTCTTT

v_gene: TRBV7-9
abundance: .
len: 12
d_gene: .
j_gene: TRBJ2-1
CDR3aa: CASSLLADEQFF
CDR3nt: TGTGCCAGCAGCCTTTTAGCGGATGAGCAGTTCTTC

v_gene: TRBV4-1
abundance: .
len: 15
d_gene: .
j_gene: TRBJ2-7
CDR3aa: CASSHEARGSYEQYF
CDR3nt: TGCGCCAGCAGCCATGAAGCACGGGGCTCCTACGAGCAGTACTTC

v_gene: TRBV11-2
abundance: .
len: 17
d_gene: .
j_gene: TRBJ1-3
CDR3aa: CASSSPRRVVSGNTIYF
CDR3nt: TGTGCCAGCAGCTCGCCTAGGAGGGTGGTCTCTGGAAACACCATATATTTT

v_gene: TRBV2
abundance: .
len: 12
d_gene: .
j_gene: TRBJ1-2
CDR3aa: CASSEGYYGYTF
CDR3nt: TGTGCCAGCAGTGAAGGTTATTATGGCTACACCTTC

v_gene: TRBV4-2
abundance: few
len: 15
d_gene: .
j_gene: TRBJ2-1
CDR3aa: CASSPLGGKLNEQFF
CDR3nt: TGTGCCAGCAGCCCCTTGGGGGGTAAGCTGAATGAGCAGTTCTTC

v_gene: TRBV28
abundance: .
len: 14
d_gene: TRBD2
j_gene: TRBJ2-7
CDR3aa: CASSSPSGPYEQYF
CDR3nt: TGTGCCAGCAGTTCTCCTAGCGGTCCCTACGAGCAGTACTTC

v_gene: TRBV7-6
abundance: once
len: 12
d_gene: .
j_gene: TRBJ1-2
CDR3aa: CASSDSNYGYTF
CDR3nt: TGTGCCAGCAGCGACAGTAACTATGGCTACACCTTC

v_gene: TRBV7-2
abundance: .
len: 16
d_gene: TRBD2
j_gene: TRBJ2-3
CDR3aa: CASSPGLAGPTDTQYF
CDR3nt: TGTGCCAGCAGCCCGGGACTAGCGGGACCCACAGATACGCAGTATTTT

v_gene: TRBV7-9
abundance: medium-sized
len: 18
d_gene: TRBD1
j_gene: TRBJ2-2
CDR3aa: CAIPRALEQGAGTGELFF
CDR3nt: TGTGCCATCCCGAGGGCGTTAGAACAGGGGGCCGGCACCGGGGAGCTGTTTTTT

v_gene: TRBV6-4
abundance: .
len: 14
d_gene: .
j_gene: TRBJ2-7
CDR3aa: CASSEGAGPYEQYF
CDR3nt: TGTGCCAGCAGTGAAGGCGCGGGGCCCTACGAGCAGTACTTC

v_gene: TRBV19
abundance: .
len: 10
d_gene: .
j_gene: TRBJ1-5
CDR3aa: CASGSQPQHF
CDR3nt: TGTGCCAGTGGCTCACAACCCCAGCATTTT

v_gene: TRBV7-9
abundance: .
len: 14
d_gene: .
j_gene: TRBJ1-1
CDR3aa: CASTPPGKNTEAFF
CDR3nt: TGTGCCAGCACCCCCCCCGGGAAGAACACTGAAGCTTTCTTT

v_gene: TRBV5-6
abundance: .
len: 16
d_gene: .
j_gene: TRBJ2-3
CDR3aa: CASSSAGGGRTDTQYF
CDR3nt: TGTGCCAGCAGCTCTGCGGGTGGTGGGCGCACAGATACGCAGTATTTT

v_gene: TRBV14
abundance: .
len: 15
d_gene: .
j_gene: TRBJ1-1
CDR3aa: CASSPSYAGNTEAFF
CDR3nt: TGTGCCAGCAGCCCGTCGTATGCGGGAAACACTGAAGCTTTCTTT

v_gene: TRBV5-4
abundance: .
len: 16
d_gene: .
j_gene: TRBJ1-3
CDR3aa: CASSAGQLNSGNTIYF
CDR3nt: TGTGCCAGCAGCGCCGGACAGCTTAACTCTGGAAACACCATATATTTT

v_gene: TRBV10-3
abundance: .
len: 13
d_gene: .
j_gene: TRBJ2-2
CDR3aa: CAISGRGTGELFF
CDR3nt: TGTGCCATCAGTGGCAGGGGAACCGGGGAGCTGTTTTTT

v_gene: TRBV28
abundance: .
len: 14
d_gene: TRBD2
j_gene: TRBJ2-3
CDR3aa: CASRSSGRLDTQYF
CDR3nt: TGTGCCAGCAGGTCTAGCGGGAGGTTAGATACGCAGTATTTT

v_gene: TRBV2
abundance: once
len: 13
d_gene: TRBD1
j_gene: TRBJ1-5
CDR3aa: CASSQGAGQPQHF
CDR3nt: TGTGCCAGCAGCCAGGGGGCAGGGCAGCCCCAGCATTTT

v_gene: TRBV30
abundance: .
len: 13
d_gene: .
j_gene: TRBJ1-1
CDR3aa: CAWSKFRGAEAFF
CDR3nt: TGTGCCTGGAGTAAGTTTCGGGGAGCTGAAGCTTTCTTT

v_gene: TRBV5-6
abundance: .
len: 16
d_gene: .
j_gene: TRBJ2-5
CDR3aa: CASSVPGLASQETQYF
CDR3nt: TGTGCCAGCAGCGTCCCAGGGCTAGCGAGCCAAGAGACCCAGTACTTC

v_gene: TRBV6-1
abundance: .
len: 15
d_gene: .
j_gene: TRBJ2-3
CDR3aa: CASNQPNRPPDTQYF
CDR3nt: TGTGCCAGCAATCAACCTAACAGGCCCCCAGATACGCAGTATTTT

v_gene: TRBV7-2
abundance: .
len: 15
d_gene: TRBD1
j_gene: TRBJ1-6
CDR3aa: CASSSKTGGNSPLHF
CDR3nt: TGTGCCAGCAGCTCGAAAACAGGGGGTAATTCACCCCTCCACTTT

v_gene: TRBV19
abundance: .
len: 11
d_gene: .
j_gene: TRBJ1-4
CDR3aa: CASSLGEKLFF
CDR3nt: TGTGCCAGTAGTCTCGGGGAAAAACTGTTTTTT

v_gene: TRBV5-1
abundance: .
len: 11
d_gene: .
j_gene: TRBJ2-5
CDR3aa: CASSSPGVPYF
CDR3nt: TGCGCCAGCAGCAGTCCCGGGGTCCCTTACTTC

v_gene: TRBV9
abundance: .
len: 13
d_gene: .
j_gene: TRBJ2-3
CDR3aa: CASSVEATDTQYF
CDR3nt: TGTGCCAGCAGCGTAGAAGCCACAGATACGCAGTATTTT

v_gene: TRBV2
abundance: few
len: 12
d_gene: .
j_gene: TRBJ2-7
CDR3aa: CASSGEGYEQYF
CDR3nt: TGTGCCAGCAGTGGAGAGGGCTACGAGCAGTACTTC

v_gene: TRBV20-1
abundance: .
len: 11
d_gene: TRBD1
j_gene: TRBJ1-2
CDR3aa: CSAGQDYGYTF
CDR3nt: TGCAGTGCGGGACAGGACTATGGCTACACCTTC

v_gene: TRBV4-1
abundance: once
len: 16
d_gene: .
j_gene: TRBJ1-2
CDR3aa: CASSKAGETANYGYTF
CDR3nt: TGCGCCAGCAGTAAGGCAGGCGAAACCGCTAACTATGGCTACACCTTC

v_gene: TRBV7-9
abundance: .
len: 14
d_gene: .
j_gene: TRBJ1-2
CDR3aa: CASSLTVNNYGYTF
CDR3nt: TGTGCCAGCAGCTTAACAGTGAACAACTATGGCTACACCTTC

v_gene: TRBV4-1
abundance: .
len: 17
d_gene: TRBD1
j_gene: TRBJ2-4
CDR3aa: CASSLTPTGGSENIQYF
CDR3nt: TGCGCCAGCAGCCTAACCCCGACAGGGGGGAGCGAAAACATTCAGTACTTC